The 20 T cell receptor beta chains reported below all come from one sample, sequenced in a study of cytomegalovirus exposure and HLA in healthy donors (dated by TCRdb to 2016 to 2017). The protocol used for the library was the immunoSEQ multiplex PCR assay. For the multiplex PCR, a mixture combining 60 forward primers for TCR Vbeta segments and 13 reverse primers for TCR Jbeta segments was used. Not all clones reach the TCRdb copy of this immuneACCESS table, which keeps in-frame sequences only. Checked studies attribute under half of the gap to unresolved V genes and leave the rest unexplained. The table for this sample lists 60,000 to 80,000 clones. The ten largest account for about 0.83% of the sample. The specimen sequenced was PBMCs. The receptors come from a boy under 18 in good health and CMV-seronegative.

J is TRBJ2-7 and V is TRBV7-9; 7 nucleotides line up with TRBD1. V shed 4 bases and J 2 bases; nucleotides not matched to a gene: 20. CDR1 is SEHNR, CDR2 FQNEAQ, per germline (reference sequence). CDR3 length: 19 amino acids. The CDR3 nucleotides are TGTGCCAGCAGCTCGACCCGGATAATCGACAGGGAACGGGCCTACGAGCAGTACTTC. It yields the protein CASSSTRIIDRERAYEQYF.

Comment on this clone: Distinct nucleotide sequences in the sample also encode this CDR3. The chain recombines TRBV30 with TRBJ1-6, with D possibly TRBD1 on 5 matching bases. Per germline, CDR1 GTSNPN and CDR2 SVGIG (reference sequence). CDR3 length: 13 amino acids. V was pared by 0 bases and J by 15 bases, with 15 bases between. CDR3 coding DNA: TGTGCCTGGAGTGTACGAAGAAGACAGCTCCTCCACTTT. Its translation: CAWSVRRRQLLHF.

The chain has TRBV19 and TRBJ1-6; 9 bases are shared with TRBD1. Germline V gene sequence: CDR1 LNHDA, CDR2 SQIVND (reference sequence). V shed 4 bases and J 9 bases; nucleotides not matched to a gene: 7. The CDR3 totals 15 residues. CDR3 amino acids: CASSTTGTGRSPLHF. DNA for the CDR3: TGTGCCAGTAGTACGACCGGGACAGGGCGTTCACCCCTCCACTTT.

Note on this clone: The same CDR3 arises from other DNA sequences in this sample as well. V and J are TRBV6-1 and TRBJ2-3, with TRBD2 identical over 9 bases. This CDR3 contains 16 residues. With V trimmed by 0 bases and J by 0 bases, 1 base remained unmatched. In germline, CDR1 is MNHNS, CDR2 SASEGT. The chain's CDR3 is CASSEAAGGSTDTQYF. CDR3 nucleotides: TGTGCCAGCAGTGAAGCAGCGGGGGGTAGCACAGATACGCAGTATTTT.

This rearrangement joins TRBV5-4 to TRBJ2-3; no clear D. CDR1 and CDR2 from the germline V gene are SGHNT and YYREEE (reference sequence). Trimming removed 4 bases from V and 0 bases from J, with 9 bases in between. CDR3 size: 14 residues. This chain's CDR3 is CASSLSRSTDTQYF. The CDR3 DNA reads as TGTGCCAGCAGCCTCAGTCGCAGCACAGATACGCAGTATTTT.

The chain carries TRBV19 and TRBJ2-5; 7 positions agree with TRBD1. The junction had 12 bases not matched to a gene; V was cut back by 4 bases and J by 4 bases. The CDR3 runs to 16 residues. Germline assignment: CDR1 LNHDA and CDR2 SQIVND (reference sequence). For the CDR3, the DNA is TGTGCCAGTAGTACCCGGACAGGATTTCGTATAGAGACCCAGTACTTC. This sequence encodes CASSTRTGFRIETQYF.

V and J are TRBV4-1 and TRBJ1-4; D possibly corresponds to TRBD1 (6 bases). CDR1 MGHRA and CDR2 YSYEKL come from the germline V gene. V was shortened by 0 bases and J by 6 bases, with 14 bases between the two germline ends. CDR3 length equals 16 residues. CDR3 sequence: CASSQEVGSGDEKLFF. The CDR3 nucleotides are TGCGCCAGCAGCCAAGAAGTGGGGTCAGGGGATGAAAAACTGTTTTTT.

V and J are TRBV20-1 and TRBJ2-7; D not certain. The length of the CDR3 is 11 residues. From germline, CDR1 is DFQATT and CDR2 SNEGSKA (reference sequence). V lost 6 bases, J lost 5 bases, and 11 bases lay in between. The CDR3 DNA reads TGCAGTGCCGAGAGTGGTGACGAGCAGTACTTC. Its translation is CSAESGDEQYF.

The CDR3 DNA follows: TGTGCCAGCAGCCTACCCATGGTAGGGGGGAACACTGAAGCTTTCTTT. This translates into CASSLPMVGGNTEAFF. The chain employs TRBV5-6 and TRBJ1-1; tentatively, D is TRBD1 (6 bases). CDR3 length equals 16 residues. CDR1 and CDR2 (germline): SGHDT, YYEEEE. Trimming took off 4 bases at V and 1 base at J, with 17 bases between the two ends. Full variable domain (rest looked up from reference TRBV5-6 and TRBJ1-1): DAGVTQSPTHLIKTRGQQVTLRCSPKSGHDTVSWYQQALGQGPQFIFQYYEEEERQRGNFPDRFSGHQFPNYSSELNVNALLLGDSALYLCASSLPMVGGNTEAFFGQGTRLTVV.

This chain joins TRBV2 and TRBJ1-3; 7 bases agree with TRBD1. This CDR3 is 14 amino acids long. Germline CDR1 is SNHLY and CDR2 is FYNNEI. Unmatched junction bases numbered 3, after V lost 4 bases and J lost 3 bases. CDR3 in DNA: TGTGCCAGCAGTGTGACAGGGATTGGAAACACCATATATTTT. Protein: CASSVTGIGNTIYF.

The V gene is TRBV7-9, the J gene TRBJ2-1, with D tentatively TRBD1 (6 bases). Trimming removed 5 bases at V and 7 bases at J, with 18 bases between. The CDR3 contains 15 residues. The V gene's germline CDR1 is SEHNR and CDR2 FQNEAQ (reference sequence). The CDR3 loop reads CASSLPMGAQNEQFF. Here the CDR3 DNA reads TGTGCCAGCAGCCTCCCGATGGGGGCGCAGAATGAGCAGTTCTTC.

CDR3 sequence (DNA): TGTGCCACCAGCAAGGACAGGGGCATTGGCTACACCTTC. Translating it yields CATSKDRGIGYTF. The chain joins TRBV15 to TRBJ1-2; 9 bases line up with TRBD1. CDR1 and CDR2 from the germline V gene are LNHNV and YYDKDF (reference sequence). The J segment lost 7 bases and the V segment lost 4 bases, leaving 4 bases of the junction unmatched. There are 13 residues in the CDR3.

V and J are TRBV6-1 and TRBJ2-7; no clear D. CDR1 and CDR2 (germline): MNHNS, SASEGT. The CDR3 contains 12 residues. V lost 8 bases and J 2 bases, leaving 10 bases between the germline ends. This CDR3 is CASSSGPYEQYF. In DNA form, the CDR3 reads TGTGCCAGCTCCAGTGGCCCCTACGAGCAGTACTTC.

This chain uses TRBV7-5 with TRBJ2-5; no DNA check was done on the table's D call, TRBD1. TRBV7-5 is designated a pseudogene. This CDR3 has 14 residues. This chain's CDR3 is CVRSLERGRKTQYF. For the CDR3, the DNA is TGTGTCAGAAGCTTAGAAAGGGGGAGAAAGACCCAGTACTTC.

The CDR3 DNA sequence: TGCGCCAGCAGCCCGACCGGGGAAGCCAAAAACATTCAGTACTTC. Translating gives CASSPTGEAKNIQYF. The rearrangement joins TRBV5-1 to TRBJ2-4; tentative D call: TRBD2 (5 bases). Germline CDR1 and CDR2: SGHRS and YFSETQ. This CDR3 is built from 15 residues. Trimming took off 4 bases at V and 0 bases at J, with 11 bases between the two ends.

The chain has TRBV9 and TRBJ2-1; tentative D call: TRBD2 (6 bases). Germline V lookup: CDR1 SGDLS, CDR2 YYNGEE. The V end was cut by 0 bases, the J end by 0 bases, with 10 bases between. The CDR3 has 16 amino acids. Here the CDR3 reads CASSVGLAHSYNEQFF. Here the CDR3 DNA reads TGTGCCAGCAGCGTAGGCCTAGCGCACTCCTACAATGAGCAGTTCTTC.

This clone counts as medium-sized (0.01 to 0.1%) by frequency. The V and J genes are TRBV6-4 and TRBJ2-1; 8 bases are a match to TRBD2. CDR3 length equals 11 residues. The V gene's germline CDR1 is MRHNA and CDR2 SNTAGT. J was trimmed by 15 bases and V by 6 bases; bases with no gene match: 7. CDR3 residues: CASRGSGSWFF. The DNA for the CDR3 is TGTGCCAGCAGGGGCAGCGGGAGTTGGTTCTTC.

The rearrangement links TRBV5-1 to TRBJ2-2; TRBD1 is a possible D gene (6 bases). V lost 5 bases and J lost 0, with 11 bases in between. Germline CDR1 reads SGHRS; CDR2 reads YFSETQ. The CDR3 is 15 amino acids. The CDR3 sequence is CASSFRDTNTGELFF. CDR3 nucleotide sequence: TGCGCCAGCAGTTTTCGGGACACGAACACCGGGGAGCTGTTTTTT.

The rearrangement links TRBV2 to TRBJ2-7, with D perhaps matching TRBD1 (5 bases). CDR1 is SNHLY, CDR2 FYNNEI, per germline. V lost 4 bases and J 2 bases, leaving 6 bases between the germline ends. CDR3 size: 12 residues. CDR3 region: CASSGTTYEQYF. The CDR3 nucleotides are TGTGCCAGCAGTGGGACAACCTACGAGCAGTACTTC.

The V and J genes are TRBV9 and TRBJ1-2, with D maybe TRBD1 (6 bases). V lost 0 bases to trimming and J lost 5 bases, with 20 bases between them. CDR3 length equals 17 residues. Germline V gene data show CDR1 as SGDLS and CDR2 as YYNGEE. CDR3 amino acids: CASSVARHGGQGYGYTF. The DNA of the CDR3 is TGTGCCAGCAGCGTAGCTCGCCACGGGGGGCAAGGATATGGCTACACCTTC.